This section outlines one T cell receptor (beta chain) sequence together with its context. Its matching antigen is unknown. TCRdb's table, derived via immunoSEQ multiplex PCR, lists solely in-frame clones and lacks some. The table includes under 200,000 clones, 85% to 90% detected once. The sample originates from a study of cytomegalovirus exposure and HLA in healthy donors. Overall study findings and caveats: The study put 150 to 200 TCR beta chains on its list as cytomegalovirus-associated. It was reported that the classifier diagnosed cytomegalovirus status with high specificity and sensitivity in both the original and validation cohorts. Researchers reported that a few CMV-associated chains were confirmed in vitro as CMV antigen-specific.

CDR1 is MGHRA, CDR2 YSYEKL, per germline. Losses at the gene ends were 1 base for V and 4 bases for J; bases not matched to a gene: 3. CDR3 length: 15 amino acids. The receptor's source is a woman aged 18-29 years in good health and CMV-seropositive. The chain links TRBV4-1 to TRBJ2-5; TRBD2 matches at 10 bases. The specimen sequenced was PBMCs. CDR3 DNA sequence: TGCGCCAGCAGCCAAGGGCCTAGCGGGAGAGAGACCCAGTACTTC. Its protein is CASSQGPSGRETQYF.